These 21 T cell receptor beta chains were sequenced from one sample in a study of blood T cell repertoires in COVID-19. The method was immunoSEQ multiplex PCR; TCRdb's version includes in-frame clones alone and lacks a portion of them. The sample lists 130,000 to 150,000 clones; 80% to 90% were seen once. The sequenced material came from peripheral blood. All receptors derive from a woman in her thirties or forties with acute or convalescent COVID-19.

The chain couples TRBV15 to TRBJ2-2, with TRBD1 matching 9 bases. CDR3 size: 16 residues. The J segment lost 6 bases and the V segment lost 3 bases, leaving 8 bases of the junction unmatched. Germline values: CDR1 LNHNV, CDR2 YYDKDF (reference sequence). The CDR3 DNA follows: TGTGCCACCAGCAGGCGGGGACAGGGTTTGTCCGGGGAGCTGTTTTTT. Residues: CATSRRGQGLSGELFF.

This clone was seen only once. CDR3: CASSRQGYTEAFF. The CDR3 DNA is TGTGCCAGCAGCCGCCAGGGTTACACTGAAGCTTTCTTT. This rearrangement joins TRBV5-4 to TRBJ1-1; perhaps TRBD1 as D (5 bases). Trimming pared 4 bases from V and 3 bases from J, leaving 10 bases between. Germline V gene sequence: CDR1 SGHNT, CDR2 YYREEE (reference sequence). This CDR3 is 13 amino acids long.

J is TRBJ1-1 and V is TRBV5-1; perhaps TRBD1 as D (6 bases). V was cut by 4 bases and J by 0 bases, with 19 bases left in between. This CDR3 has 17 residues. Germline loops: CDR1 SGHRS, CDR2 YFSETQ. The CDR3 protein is CASSTHAGGSMNTEAFF. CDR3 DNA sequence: TGCGCCAGCAGCACCCACGCGGGGGGCTCCATGAACACTGAAGCTTTCTTT.

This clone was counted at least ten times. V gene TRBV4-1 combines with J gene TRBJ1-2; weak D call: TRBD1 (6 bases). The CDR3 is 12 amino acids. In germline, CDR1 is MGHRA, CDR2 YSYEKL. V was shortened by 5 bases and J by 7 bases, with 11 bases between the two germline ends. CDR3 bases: TGCGCCAGCAGCAACAGGGAGCGTGGCTACACCTTC. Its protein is CASSNRERGYTF.

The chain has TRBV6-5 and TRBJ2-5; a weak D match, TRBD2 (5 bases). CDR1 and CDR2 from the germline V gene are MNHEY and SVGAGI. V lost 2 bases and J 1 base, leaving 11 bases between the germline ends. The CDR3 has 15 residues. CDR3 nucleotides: TGTGCCAGCAGTTACGGAGGACTCAGCCAAGAGACCCAGTACTTC. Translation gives CASSYGGLSQETQYF.

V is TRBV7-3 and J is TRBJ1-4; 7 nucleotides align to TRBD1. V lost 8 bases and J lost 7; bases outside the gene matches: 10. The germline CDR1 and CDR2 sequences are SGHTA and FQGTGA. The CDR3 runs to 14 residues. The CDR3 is CASGQQGKGEKLFF. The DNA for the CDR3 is TGTGCCAGCGGCCAACAGGGGAAGGGTGAAAAACTGTTTTTT. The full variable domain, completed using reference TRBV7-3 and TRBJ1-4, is GAGVSQTPSNKVTEKGKYVELRCDPISGHTALYWYRQSLGQGPEFLIYFQGTGAADDSGLPNDRFFAVRPEGSVSTLKIQRTERGDSAVYLCASGQQGKGEKLFFGSGTQLSVL.

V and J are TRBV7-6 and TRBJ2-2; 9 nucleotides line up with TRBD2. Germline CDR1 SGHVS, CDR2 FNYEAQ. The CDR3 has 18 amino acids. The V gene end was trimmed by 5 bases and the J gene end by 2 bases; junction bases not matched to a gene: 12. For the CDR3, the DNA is TGTGCCAGCAGCCCAAGGGGAGCGGGGGGTCCCAACACCGGGGAGCTGTTTTTT. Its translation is CASSPRGAGGPNTGELFF.

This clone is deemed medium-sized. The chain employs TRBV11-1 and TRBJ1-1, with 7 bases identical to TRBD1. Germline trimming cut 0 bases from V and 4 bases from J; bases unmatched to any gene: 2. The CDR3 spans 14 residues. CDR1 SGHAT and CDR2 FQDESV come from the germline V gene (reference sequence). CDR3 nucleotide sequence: TGTGCCAGCAGCTTAGCAACAGGGGCCACTGAAGCTTTCTTT. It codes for CASSLATGATEAFF.

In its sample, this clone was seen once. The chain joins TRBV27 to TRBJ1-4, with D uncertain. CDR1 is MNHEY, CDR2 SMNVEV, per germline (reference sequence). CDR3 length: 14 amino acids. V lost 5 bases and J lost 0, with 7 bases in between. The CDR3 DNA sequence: TGTGCCAGCAGTCAATCAGCAACTAATGAAAAACTGTTTTTT. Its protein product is CASSQSATNEKLFF.

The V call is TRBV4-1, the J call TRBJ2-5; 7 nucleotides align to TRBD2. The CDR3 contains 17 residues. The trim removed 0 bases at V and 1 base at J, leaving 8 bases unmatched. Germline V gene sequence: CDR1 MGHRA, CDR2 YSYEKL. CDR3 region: CASSQERLAELQETQYF. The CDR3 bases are TGCGCCAGCAGCCAAGAGAGGCTAGCGGAGCTCCAAGAGACCCAGTACTTC.

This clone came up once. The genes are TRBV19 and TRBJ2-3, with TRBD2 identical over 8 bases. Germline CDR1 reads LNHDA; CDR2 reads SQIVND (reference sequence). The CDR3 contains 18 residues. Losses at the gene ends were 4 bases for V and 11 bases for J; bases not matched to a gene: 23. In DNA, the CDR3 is TGTGCCAGTAGTACATCGGGACTAGGCCACGCTGCTGGGAGTAAGCAGTATTTT. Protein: CASSTSGLGHAAGSKQYF.

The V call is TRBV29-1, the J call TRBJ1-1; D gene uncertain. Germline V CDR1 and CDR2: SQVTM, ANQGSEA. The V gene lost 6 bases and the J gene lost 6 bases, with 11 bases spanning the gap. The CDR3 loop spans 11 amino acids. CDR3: CSVGRWAEAFF. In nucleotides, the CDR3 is TGCAGCGTGGGGAGGTGGGCTGAAGCTTTCTTT.

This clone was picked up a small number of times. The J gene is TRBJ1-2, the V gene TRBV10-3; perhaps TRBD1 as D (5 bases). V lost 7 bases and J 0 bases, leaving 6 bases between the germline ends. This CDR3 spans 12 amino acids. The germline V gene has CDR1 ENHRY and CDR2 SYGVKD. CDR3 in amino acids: CAIMTANYGYTF. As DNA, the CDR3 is TGTGCCATCATGACAGCTAACTATGGCTACACCTTC.

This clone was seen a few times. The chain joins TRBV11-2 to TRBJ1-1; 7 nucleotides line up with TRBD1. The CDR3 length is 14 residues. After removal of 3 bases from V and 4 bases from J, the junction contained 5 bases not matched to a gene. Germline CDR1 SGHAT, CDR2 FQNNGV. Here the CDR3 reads CASSLGPGGTEAFF. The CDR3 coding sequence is TGTGCCAGCAGCTTGGGCCCAGGGGGCACTGAAGCTTTCTTT. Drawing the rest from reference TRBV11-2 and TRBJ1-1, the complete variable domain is EAGVAQSPRYKIIEKRQSVAFWCNPISGHATLYWYQQILGQGPKLLIQFQNNGVVDDSQLPKDRFSAERLKGVDSTLKIQPAKLEDSAVYLCASSLGPGGTEAFFGQGTRLTVV.

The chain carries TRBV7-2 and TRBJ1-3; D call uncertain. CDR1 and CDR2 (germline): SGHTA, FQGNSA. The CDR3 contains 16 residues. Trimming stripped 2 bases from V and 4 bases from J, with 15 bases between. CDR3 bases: TGTGCCAGCAGCTTAACGATTGGCCTGGTCGGAAACACCATATATTTT. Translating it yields CASSLTIGLVGNTIYF.

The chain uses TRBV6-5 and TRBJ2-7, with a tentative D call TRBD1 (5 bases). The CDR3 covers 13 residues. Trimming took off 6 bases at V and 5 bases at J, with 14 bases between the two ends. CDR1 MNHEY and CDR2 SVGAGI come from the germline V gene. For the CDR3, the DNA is TGTGCCAGCAGGTCCCTGGGCAGGGACGAGCAGTACTTC. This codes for CASRSLGRDEQYF.

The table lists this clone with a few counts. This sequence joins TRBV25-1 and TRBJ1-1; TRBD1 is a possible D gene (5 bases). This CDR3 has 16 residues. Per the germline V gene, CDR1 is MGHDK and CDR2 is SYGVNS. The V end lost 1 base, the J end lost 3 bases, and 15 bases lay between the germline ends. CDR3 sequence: CASSESRQLSDTEAFF. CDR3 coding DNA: TGTGCCAGCAGTGAATCTCGACAGCTCAGTGACACTGAAGCTTTCTTT.

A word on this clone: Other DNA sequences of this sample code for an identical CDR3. This CDR3 is CASSYPELTPQHF. CDR3 coding DNA: TGTGCCAGCAGTTACCCCGAATTAACACCCCAGCATTTT. The chain carries TRBV6-6 and TRBJ1-5; D ambiguous. The germline gives CDR1 MNHNY, CDR2 SVGAGI (reference sequence). With 2 bases removed from V and 10 bases from J, the gap between germline ends came to 12 bases. The length of the CDR3 is 13 residues.

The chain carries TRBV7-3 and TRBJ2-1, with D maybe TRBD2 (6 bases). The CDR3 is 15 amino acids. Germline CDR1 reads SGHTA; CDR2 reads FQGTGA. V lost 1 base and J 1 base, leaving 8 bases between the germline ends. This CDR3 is CASSLNSGSYNEQFF. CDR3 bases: TGTGCCAGCAGCTTAAACAGCGGGTCCTACAATGAGCAGTTCTTC.

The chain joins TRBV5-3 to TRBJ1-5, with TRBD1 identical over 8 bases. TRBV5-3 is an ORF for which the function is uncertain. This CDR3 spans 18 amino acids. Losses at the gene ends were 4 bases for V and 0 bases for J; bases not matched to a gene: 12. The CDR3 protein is CARSTGQGKGFSNQPQHF. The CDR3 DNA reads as TGTGCCAGAAGCACCGGACAGGGAAAGGGATTTAGCAATCAGCCCCAGCATTTT.

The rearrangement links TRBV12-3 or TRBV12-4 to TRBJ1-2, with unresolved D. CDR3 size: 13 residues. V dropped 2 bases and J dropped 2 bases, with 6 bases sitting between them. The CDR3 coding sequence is TGTGCCAGCAGTTTAAGAGGGAACTATGGCTACACCTTC. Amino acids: CASSLRGNYGYTF.